This entry features one T cell receptor (beta chain) sequence. Its antigen remains unknown. The protocol was immunoSEQ multiplex PCR, while the TCRdb copy is restricted to in-frame clones and leaves out a portion. The profile shows just under 65,000 clones, approximately 95% of them singletons. Trimming cost V 4 bases and J 3 bases; bases outside gene matches: 4. The CDR3 runs 14 residues. The germline V gene has CDR1 KGHSH and CDR2 LQKENI. These data originate in a study of brain T cells in children with intractable seizures. The sequenced cases were selected for having the highest brain T cell transcript signatures. Study-wide findings and caveats: HCMV serostatus was not known, and viral specificity came from CDR3 similarity only.

The V gene is TRBV18, the J gene TRBJ2-7, with 9 bases matching TRBD1. The sequence came from a boy under three years old with focal cortical dysplasia and intractable seizures. The sample consisted of peripheral blood, taken at surgery. The CDR3: CASSRQGGDYEQYF. The CDR3 DNA reads TGTGCCAGCTCACGACAGGGGGGGGACTACGAGCAGTACTTC.